This T cell receptor (beta chain) was documented in a study of Graves' ophthalmopathy and Graves' hyperthyroidism (dated by TCRdb to 2017 to 2018). Regarding the study in general: Stable hyperthyroidism was defined as no progression to ophthalmopathy within 18 months of follow-up. The study used TCR beta repertoire signatures to distinguish Graves' ophthalmopathy from Graves' hyperthyroidism and to predict progression to ophthalmopathy. In total, 135 blood samples were TCR-sequenced: some 40 ophthalmopathy, some 75 hyperthyroidism and approximately 17 hyperthyroidism-to-ophthalmopathy patients. A discovery set of 100 patients (43 ophthalmopathy, about 58 stable hyperthyroidism) was enrolled to explore V-J signatures distinguishing ophthalmopathy from hyperthyroidism. For independent validation, a separate cohort was made up of some 18 hyperthyroidism patients plus 17 patients who later progressed from hyperthyroidism to ophthalmopathy. T-cell repertoires of thyroid tissue and blood were compared in over 5 hyperthyroidism patients. Following sampling, methimazole starting at 30 mg daily was administered to hyperthyroidism patients, and high-dose intravenous methylprednisolone was administered to ophthalmopathy patients.

For repertoire sequencing, TCR beta CDR3 regions were amplified from RNA transcripts. The first round of RT-PCR was done with HTBI primers and the Qiagen OneStep RT-PCR kit, and was followed by a second round of multiplex PCR, then size selection and purification. Libraries were sequenced paired-end with 100 bp reads on an Illumina HiSeq2000. Regarding the original processing steps: SOAPnuke was used for read processing, and reads with adapters, uncalled bases, a mean Phred below 15, or no exact constant-primer or identifier match were discarded. COPE v1.2.5 was used to merge high-quality paired reads. Clonotypes were defined as unique nucleotide sequences and were aligned to IMGT TRB V, D and J references using MiTCR v1.1. Only V-J combinations with frequency above 0.0001 were analysed, covering around 99% of repertoires. A TCR clonal expansion and chaos score per V-J combination was defined as the ratio of F50 clonal expansion to chaos observed in the TCRdist matrix. Welch's t-statistics and random forest were used to reduce features to more than ten V-J combinations, which were fed into a naive Bayes classifier. The Morisita-Horn index was used to measure how similar the thyroid and blood repertoires were. TCRdb reworked the public reads: Q25 trimming with fastp, MiXCR clone assembly, productive beta chains retained. Rows matching on CDR3 protein sequence are summarized as one entry with the most common DNA and genes. Clone size and V and J calls follow TCRdb, not the original study. The sample table shows around 1,200,000 distinct CDR3 sequences, and 35% to 40% are seen once. The biggest ten clones account for 11% of the sample.

What the research found in general, with its limitations: In cross-validation, the 13-signature model distinguished ophthalmopathy from stable hyperthyroidism with around 90% sensitivity and roughly 81% specificity, while in the test set the corresponding values were approximately 80% and 75%. In validation, the model predicted ophthalmopathy progression with 55% to 71% sensitivity and 72.22% specificity; more than ten predicted patients were CT-confirmed with GO in a median of roughly 6.8 months. No statistical method was used to set the sample size in advance, and the investigators knew which group each participant was assigned to. Most of the expanded thyroid clonotypes with a frequency above 0.001 were also detected in blood, and it was suggested that the thyroid immune response may be reflected by blood repertoires.

In the case of this clonotype: Its antigen specificity is not known. The record has no base qualities; no much larger clone is one base away.

Reading from cysteine to phenylalanine, the CDR3 counts 10 amino acids. Just CDR3 DNA is preserved here, 30 bases in frame from base 1. For CDR1 and CDR2, the germline V gene lists SQVTM and ANQGSEA. The hyperthyroidism patients were 18 to 65 years old and newly diagnosed, with a disease duration of less than 2 months. Patients with other autoimmune diseases, uncontrolled infections, pregnancy or lactation were excluded from the study. Diagnosis relied on clinical symptoms, serum thyroxine, TRAb, thyroid ultrasound and orbital computed tomography. Trizol reagent was used to extract the total RNA, and its quality was then checked on an Agilent 2100 Bioanalyzer.

The TCR sequence derives from an adult man with Graves' hyperthyroidism. Sequenced: peripheral blood or thyroid tissue (not recorded which). The rearranged chain carries TRBV29-1 and TRBJ2-7, with the D segment identity uncertain. The CDR3 reads as follows: CSLMVYEQYF. The DNA sequence follows: TGCAGTTTAATGGTCTACGAGCAGTACTTC.